These 4 T cell receptor beta chains share one sample of origin, sequenced in a study of human T cells and chemical hapten exposure. Someone pulled total RNA out of unfractionated whole blood. TCRdb re-called the 5' RACE reads with MiXCR, one entry per CDR3 protein. The profile shows 110,000 or so distinct CDR3 sequences, 15% to 20% of them singletons. These receptors were taken from a human donor in good health.

This clonotype was seen a handful of times. The V call is TRBV29-1, the J call TRBJ2-3, with 12 bases aligning to TRBD2. Germline CDR1 is SQVTM and CDR2 is ANQGSEA. This CDR3 comprises 14 residues. Trimming cost V 3 bases and J 6 bases; bases outside gene matches: 4. The chain's CDR3 is CSVDLAGGFDTQYF. As DNA, the CDR3 is TGCAGCGTTGACCTAGCGGGAGGGTTCGATACGCAGTATTTT.

This clonotype was found a few times. The CDR3 loop reads CASSLKTGTLFYTDTQYF. The CDR3 coding sequence is TGTGCCAGCAGTTTGAAGACCGGGACACTTTTTTACACAGATACGCAGTATTTT. The chain employs TRBV27 and TRBJ2-3, with a tentative D call TRBD1 (6 bases). The ends were cut back, 3 bases at V and 2 bases at J, with 21 bases in the middle. This CDR3 has 18 amino acids. Germline assignment: CDR1 MNHEY and CDR2 SMNVEV (reference sequence).

The chain links TRBV7-6 to TRBJ1-5, with no clear D. V lost 2 bases and J 1 base, leaving 15 bases between the germline ends. This CDR3 is built from 17 residues. Germline V gene data show CDR1 as SGHVS and CDR2 as FNYEAQ. For the CDR3, the DNA is TGTGCCAGCAGCTTATTAGCCTGGGGTTTAAGCAATCAGCCCCAGCATTTT. Translating gives CASSLLAWGLSNQPQHF.

This clonotype showed up just a few times. This chain's CDR3 is CSASRESDTQYF. In nucleotides, the CDR3 is TGCAGTGCTAGTAGGGAGTCAGATACGCAGTATTTT. The V gene is TRBV20-1, the J gene TRBJ2-3; a weak D match, TRBD2 (5 bases). With 3 bases removed from V and 4 bases from J, the gap between germline ends came to 8 bases. The CDR3 length is 12 residues. From germline, CDR1 is DFQATT and CDR2 SNEGSKA (reference sequence).